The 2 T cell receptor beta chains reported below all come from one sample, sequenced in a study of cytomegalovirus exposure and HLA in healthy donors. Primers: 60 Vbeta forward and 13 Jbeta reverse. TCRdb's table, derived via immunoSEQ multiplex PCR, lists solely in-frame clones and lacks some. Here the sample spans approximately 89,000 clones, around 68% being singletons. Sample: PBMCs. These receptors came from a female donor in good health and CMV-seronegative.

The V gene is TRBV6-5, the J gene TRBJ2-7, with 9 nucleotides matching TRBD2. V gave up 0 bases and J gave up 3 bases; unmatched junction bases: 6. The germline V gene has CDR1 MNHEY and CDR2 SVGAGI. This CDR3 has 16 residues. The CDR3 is CASSYSRASGIYEQYF. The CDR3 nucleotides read TGTGCCAGCAGTTACTCGAGGGCTAGCGGGATCTACGAGCAGTACTTC.

This CDR3 is CAISDSDSGPQHF. In nucleotides, the CDR3 is TGTGCCATCAGCGACAGTGATTCTGGGCCCCAGCATTTT. J is TRBJ1-5 and V is TRBV10-3; maybe TRBD1 (5 bases). There are 13 residues in the CDR3. Germline V CDR1 and CDR2: ENHRY, SYGVKD. V was shortened by 6 bases and J by 9 bases, with 15 bases between the two germline ends.